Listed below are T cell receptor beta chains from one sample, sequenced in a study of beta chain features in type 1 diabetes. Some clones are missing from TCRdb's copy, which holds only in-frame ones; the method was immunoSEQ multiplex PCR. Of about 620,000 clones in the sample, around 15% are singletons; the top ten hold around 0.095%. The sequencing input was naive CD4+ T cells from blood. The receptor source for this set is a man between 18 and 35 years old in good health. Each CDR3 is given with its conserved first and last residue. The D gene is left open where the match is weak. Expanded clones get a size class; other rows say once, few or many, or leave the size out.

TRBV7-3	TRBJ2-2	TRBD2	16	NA	TGTGCCAGCAGCTCCAAAGCGGGGCCAAGCACCGGGGAGCTGTTTTTT	CASSSKAGPSTGELFF
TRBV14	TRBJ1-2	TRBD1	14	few	TGTGCCAGCAGTCCGACGGGACAGGGTAATGGCTACACCTTC	CASSPTGQGNGYTF
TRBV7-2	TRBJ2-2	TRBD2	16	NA	TGTGCCAGCAGCTTTGGACTAGCGGGATCCACCGGGGAGCTGTTTTTT	CASSFGLAGSTGELFF
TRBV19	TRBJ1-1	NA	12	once	TGTGCCAGTAGCGGCATGAACACTGAAGCTTTCTTT	CASSGMNTEAFF
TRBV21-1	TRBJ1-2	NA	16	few	TGTGCCAGCAGCAAAAACCCCGACAGGGGACCCTATGGCTACACCTTC	CASSKNPDRGPYGYTF
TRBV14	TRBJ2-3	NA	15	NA	TGTGCCAGCAGTACTCACGGGCTCGCTACGGATACGCAGTATTTT	CASSTHGLATDTQYF
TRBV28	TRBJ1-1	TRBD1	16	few	TGTGCCAGCAGTTTATACTTTACAGGGGGGAACACTGAAGCTTTCTTT	CASSLYFTGGNTEAFF
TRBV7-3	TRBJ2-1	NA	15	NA	TGTGCCAGCAGATACAGCGGTGACTCCTACAATGAGCAGTTCTTC	CASRYSGDSYNEQFF
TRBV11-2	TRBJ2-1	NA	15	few	TGTGCCAGCAGCTCCGGGACCCTGAGTGGGAATGAGCAGTTCTTC	CASSSGTLSGNEQFF
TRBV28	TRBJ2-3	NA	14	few	TGTGCCAGCACAAGTGAAGGCCAGACAGATACGCAGTATTTT	CASTSEGQTDTQYF
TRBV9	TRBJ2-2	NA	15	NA	TGTGCCAGCAGCCGGGACTTCTCGAACACCGGGGAGCTGTTTTTT	CASSRDFSNTGELFF
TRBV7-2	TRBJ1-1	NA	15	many	TGTGCCAGCAGCTATCCAGCCCCTACTAACACTGAAGCTTTCTTT	CASSYPAPTNTEAFF
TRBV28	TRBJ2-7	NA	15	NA	TGTGCCACCCGGGGGCAGCCAATACCGTCCTACGAGCAGTACTTC	CATRGQPIPSYEQYF
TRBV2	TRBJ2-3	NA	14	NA	TGTGCCAGCAGTGAAACGGCAGTTGTGGATACGCAGTATTTT	CASSETAVVDTQYF
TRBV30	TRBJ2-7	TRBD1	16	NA	TGTGCCTGGAGTGCCTTTGAACAGGGGTTTTCCTACGAGCAGTACTTC	CAWSAFEQGFSYEQYF
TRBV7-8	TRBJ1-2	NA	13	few	TGTGCCAGCAGCCTGGGACTTCGGTATGGCTACACCTTC	CASSLGLRYGYTF
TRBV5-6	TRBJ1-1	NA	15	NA	TGTGCCAGCAGCTTGGTTGGGATTATGTCGGCTGAAGCTTTCTTT	CASSLVGIMSAEAFF
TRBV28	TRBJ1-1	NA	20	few	TGTGCCAGCAGTCCGCCCTCTCGATTGCCGGTGACAGGTTCGAACACTGAAGCTTTCTTT	CASSPPSRLPVTGSNTEAFF
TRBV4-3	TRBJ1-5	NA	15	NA	TGCGCCAGCAGCCATACTTTGATCAGCAATCAGCCCCAGCATTTT	CASSHTLISNQPQHF
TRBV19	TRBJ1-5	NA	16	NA	TGTGCCAGTAGTACGATCGGACTGAAAAGCAATCAGCCCCAGCATTTT	CASSTIGLKSNQPQHF
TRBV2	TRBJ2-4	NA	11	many	TGTGCCAGCAGTGAGGCACTCATTCAGTACTTC	CASSEALIQYF
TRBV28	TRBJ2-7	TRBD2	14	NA	TGTGCCAGCAGCCTAGCGGGCGCCGGGTACGAGCAGTACTTC	CASSLAGAGYEQYF
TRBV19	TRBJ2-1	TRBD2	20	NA	TGTGCCAGTATCCCCGGGCCAGCGGGAGGGGTTCGGGAAGGCTACAATGAGCAGTTCTTC	CASIPGPAGGVREGYNEQFF
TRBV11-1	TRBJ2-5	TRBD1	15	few	TGTGCCAGCAGCCATCCTAAACAGGGGAGAGAGACCCAGTACTTC	CASSHPKQGRETQYF
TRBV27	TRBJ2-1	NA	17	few	TGTGCCAGCAGGGCCGAGAGAACTAGCTCTCCCAGTTGGGAGCAGTTCTTC	CASRAERTSSPSWEQFF
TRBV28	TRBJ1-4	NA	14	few	TGTGCCAGCAGTTTTACGGACACGGTACGAAAACTGTTTTTT	CASSFTDTVRKLFF
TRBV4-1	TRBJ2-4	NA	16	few	TGCGCCAGCAGCCAGCCCGGGGTCGAACCCAAAAACATTCAGTACTTC	CASSQPGVEPKNIQYF
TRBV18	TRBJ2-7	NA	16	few	TGTGCCAGCTCACCATTCCAGGGCAGACTCCGTTACGAGCAGTACTTC	CASSPFQGRLRYEQYF
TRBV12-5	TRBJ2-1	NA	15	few	TGTGCTAGTGGTTTGTCCGAGGGGGGATCGGTTGAGCAGTTCTTC	CASGLSEGGSVEQFF
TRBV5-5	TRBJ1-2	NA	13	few	TGTGCCAGCAGCTCTGTCGAGCCCTATGGCTACACCTTC	CASSSVEPYGYTF
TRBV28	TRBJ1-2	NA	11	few	TGTGCCACCGAGGGAATGGACGGCTACACCTTC	CATEGMDGYTF
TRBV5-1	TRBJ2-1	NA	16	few	TGCGCCAGCAGCTTGCTCCCGGGAGAACCGAACAATGAGCAGTTCTTC	CASSLLPGEPNNEQFF
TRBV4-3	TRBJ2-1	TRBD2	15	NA	TGCGCCAGCAGCCAGCAACTAGCGGGTTACAATGAGCAGTTCTTC	CASSQQLAGYNEQFF
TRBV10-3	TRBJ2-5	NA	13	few	TGTGCCATCTCCCCAACAGGGAAGGAGACCCAGTACTTC	CAISPTGKETQYF
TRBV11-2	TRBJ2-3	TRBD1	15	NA	TGTGCCAGCAGCCCGACCGGGACAGGGACAGATACGCAGTATTTT	CASSPTGTGTDTQYF
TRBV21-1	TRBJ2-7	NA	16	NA	TGTGCCAGCAGTGGACCGGGGCTTTGGGGATCCTACGAGCAGTACTTC	CASSGPGLWGSYEQYF
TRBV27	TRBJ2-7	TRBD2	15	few	TGTGCCAGCAGTTTATCTCGGGGGGGCTCCTACGAGCAGTACTTC	CASSLSRGGSYEQYF
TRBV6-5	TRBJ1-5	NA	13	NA	TGTGCCAGCAGTTCAGGGAGCCGGGGACCCCAGCATTTT	CASSSGSRGPQHF
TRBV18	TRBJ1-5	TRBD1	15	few	TGTGCCAGCTCACCACCGGGACAGGGTAATCAGCCCCAGCATTTT	CASSPPGQGNQPQHF
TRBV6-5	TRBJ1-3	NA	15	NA	TGTGCCAGCAGTTACTCGGGATACTCTGGAAACACCATATATTTT	CASSYSGYSGNTIYF
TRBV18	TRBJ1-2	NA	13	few	TGTGCCAGCTCACCACCGAGCAACTATGGCTACACCTTC	CASSPPSNYGYTF